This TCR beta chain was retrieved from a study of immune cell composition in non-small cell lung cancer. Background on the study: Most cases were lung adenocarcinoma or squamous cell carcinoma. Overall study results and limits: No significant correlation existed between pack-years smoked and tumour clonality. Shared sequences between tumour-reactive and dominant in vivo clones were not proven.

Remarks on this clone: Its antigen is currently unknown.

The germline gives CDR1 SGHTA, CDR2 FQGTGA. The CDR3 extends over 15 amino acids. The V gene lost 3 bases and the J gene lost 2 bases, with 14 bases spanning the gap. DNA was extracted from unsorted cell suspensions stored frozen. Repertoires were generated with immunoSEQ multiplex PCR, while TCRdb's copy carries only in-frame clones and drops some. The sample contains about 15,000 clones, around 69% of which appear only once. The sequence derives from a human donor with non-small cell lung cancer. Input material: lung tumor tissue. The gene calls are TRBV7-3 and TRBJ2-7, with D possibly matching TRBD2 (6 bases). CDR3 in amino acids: CASSLMGTGAYEQYF. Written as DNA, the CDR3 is TGTGCCAGCAGCTTGATGGGGACGGGGGCCTACGAGCAGTACTTC.